What follows are 25 T cell receptor beta chains derived from one specimen sequenced in a study of vaccination and CD4 T cells after COVID-19. TCRdb re-called the PCR reads with MiXCR, one entry per CDR3 protein. Of 12,000 to 15,000 distinct CDR3 sequences detected, 69% appear once; the ten largest clones hold about 1.1%. The input for sequencing was CD4+ T cells from blood, taken after SARS-CoV-2 vaccination. Source of these receptors: a human donor who had recovered from COVID-19.

The chain couples TRBV6-1 to TRBJ1-2; 9 bases fit TRBD1. This CDR3 region has 14 residues. V gave up 5 bases and J gave up 3 bases; unmatched junction bases: 4. From germline, CDR1 is MNHNS and CDR2 SASEGT. The CDR3 DNA is TGTGCCAGCAGTACACGGGACAGGGACTATGGCTACACCTTC. Translated, it gives CASSTRDRDYGYTF.

This clonotype was counted only a few times. In DNA, the CDR3 is TGCAGTGCTAGAATTCCGGGAGGCACCCTCTCCTACGAGCAGTACTTC. It specifies CSARIPGGTLSYEQYF. The rearrangement uses TRBV20-1 and TRBJ2-7, with 7 bases matching TRBD2. The V gene end was trimmed by 2 bases and the J gene end by 0 bases; junction bases not matched to a gene: 10. In germline, CDR1 is DFQATT, CDR2 SNEGSKA (reference sequence). This CDR3 contains 16 residues.

This clonotype was observed a few times. V and J are TRBV20-1 and TRBJ1-6; weak D call: TRBD1 (6 bases). CDR3 length equals 16 residues. Germline CDR1 reads DFQATT; CDR2 reads SNEGSKA (reference sequence). Trimming shortened V by 6 bases and J by 7 bases, and 22 bases separated the two germline ends. The CDR3 loop is CSASKAGQIRNSPLHF. The CDR3 DNA reads TGCAGTGCGAGCAAAGCGGGACAAATAAGGAATTCACCCCTCCACTTT.

This chain uses TRBV14 with TRBJ1-1, with unresolved D. This CDR3 is built from 13 residues. Germline loops: CDR1 SGHDN, CDR2 FVKESK. Trimming removed 6 bases from V and 4 bases from J, with 12 bases in between. CDR3 coding DNA: TGTGCCAGCAGTAGGTTCCAAAGCACTGAAGCTTTCTTT. This translates into CASSRFQSTEAFF.

The chain combines TRBV2 with TRBJ2-7, with TRBD1 matching over 7 bases. J lost 2 bases, V lost 6 bases, and 7 bases had no gene match. CDR3 length: 14 residues. The V gene's germline CDR1 is SNHLY and CDR2 FYNNEI. The CDR3 nucleotides read TGTGCCAGCAGCTCCGGGACAGACGCCTACGAGCAGTACTTC. This encodes CASSSGTDAYEQYF.

The J gene is TRBJ2-2, the V gene TRBV2, with D perhaps matching TRBD1 or TRBD2 (5 bases each). CDR1 SNHLY and CDR2 FYNNEI come from the germline V gene. V was shortened by 6 bases and J by 6 bases, with 20 bases between the two germline ends. This CDR3 spans 16 amino acids. The CDR3 loop is CASSEKGSGGAGELFF. In DNA form, the CDR3 reads TGTGCCAGCAGCGAAAAAGGTTCTGGGGGTGCCGGGGAGCTGTTTTTT. Together with reference TRBV2 and TRBJ2-2, the CDR3 gives the full variable domain: EPEVTQTPSHQVTQMGQEVILRCVPISNHLYFYWYRQILGQKVEFLVSFYNNEISEKSEIFDDQFSVERPDGSNFTLKIRSTKLEDSAMYFCASSEKGSGGAGELFFGEGSRLTVL.

This clonotype was counted once. V is TRBV2 and J is TRBJ2-5, with D perhaps TRBD2 (6 bases). The CDR3 is made up of 13 amino acids. The V end lost 0 bases, the J end lost 4 bases, and 6 bases lay between the germline ends. Germline CDR1 is SNHLY and CDR2 is FYNNEI. CDR3 in amino acids: CASSEATRETQYF. The CDR3 region has the DNA TGTGCCAGCAGTGAAGCGACTAGAGAGACCCAGTACTTC.

The chain recombines TRBV11-1 with TRBJ2-5; D remains unclear. This CDR3 has 14 residues. Germline V gene sequence: CDR1 SGHAT, CDR2 FQDESV (reference sequence). The V end was cut by 5 bases, the J end by 0 bases, with 10 bases between. The CDR3 protein is CASSAYWDQETQYF. For the CDR3, the DNA is TGTGCCAGCAGCGCCTACTGGGACCAAGAGACCCAGTACTTC.

The chain uses TRBV2 and TRBJ1-5; possible D gene TRBD1, 5 bases. CDR3 length: 13 residues. V was clipped by 8 bases and J by 6 bases, with 14 bases between them. Germline assignment: CDR1 SNHLY and CDR2 FYNNEI. The CDR3 here is CASGTGRGQPQHF. The CDR3 DNA sequence: TGTGCCAGCGGTACAGGTAGAGGTCAGCCCCAGCATTTT.

This chain links TRBV7-9 with TRBJ1-4; possibly TRBD1 for D (5 bases). The V end was cut by 1 base, the J end by 6 bases, with 9 bases between. There are 14 residues in the CDR3. From germline, CDR1 is SEHNR and CDR2 FQNEAQ (reference sequence). CDR3 residues: CASSLGGIDEKLFF. DNA for the CDR3: TGTGCCAGCAGCTTAGGGGGGATTGATGAAAAACTGTTTTTT.

The genes are TRBV20-1 and TRBJ1-4; D unresolved. Trimming cost V 4 bases and J 6 bases, with 12 bases left between them. The CDR3 has 13 residues. The germline gives CDR1 DFQATT, CDR2 SNEGSKA (reference sequence). CDR3 sequence: CSAIGGDYEKLFF. The DNA for the CDR3 is TGCAGTGCTATCGGAGGAGATTATGAAAAACTGTTTTTT.

The rearrangement joins TRBV11-2 to TRBJ2-2, with 10 bases fitting TRBD2. The CDR3 is 14 residues long. Per germline, CDR1 SGHAT and CDR2 FQNNGV. Trimming cost V 5 bases and J 6 bases; bases outside gene matches: 3. The CDR3 loop reads CASSATSGSGELFF. In DNA form, the CDR3 reads TGTGCCAGCAGCGCGACTAGCGGGTCCGGGGAGCTGTTTTTT.

This sequence joins TRBV7-2 and TRBJ2-5; the match to TRBD2 covers 7 bases. There are 13 residues in the CDR3. Trimming took 6 bases from V and 5 from J; bases not matched to a gene: 6. In germline, CDR1 is SGHTA, CDR2 FQGNSA. CDR3 coding DNA: TGTGCCAGCAGACCGGGGGGTCGGGAGACCCAGTACTTC. Protein product: CASRPGGRETQYF.

V usage is TRBV7-2 and J usage is TRBJ2-7, with 10 bases aligning to TRBD1. Germline-derived CDR1 and CDR2 are SGHTA and FQGNSA. The junction had 9 bases not matched to a gene; V was cut back by 5 bases and J by 2 bases. CDR3 length: 16 amino acids. CDR3 protein: CASSERPGTGAYEQYF. The DNA of the CDR3 is TGTGCCAGCAGCGAAAGGCCCGGGACAGGGGCCTACGAGCAGTACTTC.

J is TRBJ1-1 and V is TRBV20-1; no definite D call. Trimming left V 3 bases short and J 1 base short, with 9 bases between. The CDR3 is 13 amino acids. Per germline, CDR1 DFQATT and CDR2 SNEGSKA (reference sequence). This CDR3 is CSARGSPNTEAFF. As DNA, the CDR3 is TGCAGTGCTAGGGGCAGCCCGAACACTGAAGCTTTCTTT.

In its sample, this clonotype was seen a few times. The V and J genes are TRBV7-9 and TRBJ1-1; the D is unclear. The CDR3 contains 15 residues. Germline-derived CDR1 and CDR2 are SEHNR and FQNEAQ (reference sequence). V lost 4 bases and J lost 6, with 18 bases in between. CDR3 in amino acids: CASSSYGRGRAEAFF. CDR3 nucleotides: TGTGCCAGCAGCTCATATGGGCGGGGTAGAGCTGAAGCTTTCTTT. Full variable domain (remainder filled in from reference TRBV7-9 and TRBJ1-1): DTGVSQNPRHKITKRGQNVTFRCDPISEHNRLYWYRQTLGQGPEFLTYFQNEAQLEKSRLLSDRFSAERPKGSFSTLEIQRTEQGDSAMYLCASSSYGRGRAEAFFGQGTRLTVV.

This chain connects TRBV30 to TRBJ1-2, with D hard to call. Trimming stripped 1 base from V and 2 bases from J, with 5 bases between. In germline, CDR1 is GTSNPN, CDR2 SVGIG (reference sequence). This CDR3 spans 12 amino acids. DNA for the CDR3: TGTGCCTGGAGTGATCTGAACTATGGCTACACCTTC. Residues: CAWSDLNYGYTF.

The chain carries TRBV27 and TRBJ1-1; D not certain. Trimming left V 3 bases short and J 1 base short, with 3 bases between. The CDR3 has 12 residues. Per germline, CDR1 MNHEY and CDR2 SMNVEV (reference sequence). In DNA form, the CDR3 reads TGTGCCAGCAGTTTTGGGAACACTGAAGCTTTCTTT. Translating gives CASSFGNTEAFF.

The rearrangement links TRBV7-3 to TRBJ2-2, with 13 bases matching TRBD2. The V gene end was trimmed by 5 bases and the J gene end by 4 bases; junction bases not matched to a gene: 7. CDR3 length equals 17 residues. The germline CDR1 and CDR2 sequences are SGHTA and FQGTGA. Here the CDR3 DNA reads TGTGCCAGCAGCCCCGGACTAGCGGGAGTTCTCACCGGGGAGCTGTTTTTT. It yields the protein CASSPGLAGVLTGELFF.

A few counts support this clonotype. This chain connects TRBV28 to TRBJ1-6; 7 nucleotides align to TRBD1. Germline V gene data show CDR1 as MDHEN and CDR2 as SYDVKM. J lost 4 bases, V lost 4 bases, and 7 bases had no gene match. The CDR3 is 16 amino acids. CDR3: CASSSLPGQYNSPLHF. The CDR3 DNA follows: TGTGCCAGCAGTTCTTTACCGGGACAGTATAATTCACCCCTCCACTTT.

This chain links TRBV30 with TRBJ2-5; D possibly uses TRBD1 or TRBD2 (5 bases each). Germline V lookup: CDR1 GTSNPN, CDR2 SVGIG (reference sequence). The CDR3 loop spans 14 amino acids. V was cut by 1 base and J by 7 bases, with 16 bases left in between. The CDR3 here is CAWSGGRARGTQYF. As DNA, the CDR3 is TGTGCCTGGAGTGGGGGTAGAGCGAGGGGGACCCAGTACTTC. The full variable domain, rest sourced from reference TRBV30 and TRBJ2-5, is SQTIHQWPATLVQPVGSPLSLECTVEGTSNPNLYWYRQAAGRGLQLLFYSVGIGQISSEVPQNLSASRPQDRQFILSSKKLLLSDSGFYLCAWSGGRARGTQYFGPGTRLLVL.

The chain has TRBV28 and TRBJ1-5; tentatively, D is TRBD1 (5 bases). The CDR3 has 14 residues. Germline V gives CDR1 MDHEN, CDR2 SYDVKM. Trimming removed 6 bases at V and 2 bases at J, with 11 bases between. The CDR3 is CASRRMGGNQPQHF. In DNA, the CDR3 is TGTGCCAGCAGGCGGATGGGGGGCAATCAGCCCCAGCATTTT. Full variable domain (rest looked up from reference TRBV28 and TRBJ1-5): DVKVTQSSRYLVKRTGEKVFLECVQDMDHENMFWYRQDPGLGLRLIYFSYDVKMKEKGDIPEGYSVSREKKERFSLILESASTNQTSMYLCASRRMGGNQPQHFGDGTRLSIL.

The rearrangement uses TRBV7-6 and TRBJ1-6; no firm D call. Trimming took off 6 bases at V and 5 bases at J, with 14 bases between the two ends. CDR1 and CDR2 (germline): SGHVS, FNYEAQ. This CDR3 spans 15 amino acids. CDR3 sequence: CASSIAGQHNSPLHF. CDR3 nucleotide sequence: TGTGCCAGCAGTATCGCCGGGCAGCATAATTCACCCCTCCACTTT.

The J gene is TRBJ2-7, the V gene TRBV20-1; a weak D match, TRBD1 (6 bases). CDR3 length equals 15 residues. The ends were cut back, 3 bases at V and 6 bases at J, with 21 bases in the middle. CDR1 is DFQATT, CDR2 SNEGSKA, per germline (reference sequence). The CDR3 sequence is CSASGAGGQRIEQYF. The DNA for the CDR3 is TGCAGTGCTAGCGGGGCTGGGGGCCAGCGCATCGAGCAGTACTTC.

The chain joins TRBV20-1 to TRBJ1-1; D is unresolved. CDR3 length equals 10 residues. Trimming cost V 8 bases and J 1 base, with 5 bases left between them. Per germline, CDR1 DFQATT and CDR2 SNEGSKA (reference sequence). The chain's CDR3 is CSSWNTEAFF. CDR3 DNA sequence: TGCAGTTCATGGAACACTGAAGCTTTCTTT.